The subject of this entry is one T cell receptor (beta chain). V lost 0 bases and J lost 10, with 12 bases in between. The CDR3 covers 14 residues. Germline V gene lookup returns CDR1 MNHEY and CDR2 SVGAGI. Profiling relied on immunoSEQ multiplex PCR, and the TCRdb table lists in-frame clones only, not all of them. The sample yields roughly 200,000 clones, approximately 84% seen once. This specimen belongs to a study of blood T cell repertoires in COVID-19. The source material was peripheral blood. This clonotype was sampled from a woman of 80 years or more with acute or convalescent COVID-19. The chain links TRBV6-5 to TRBJ1-4; D remains unclear. The DNA of the CDR3 is TGTGCCAGCAGTTACTCGAGCGACCGCCGAAAACTGTTTTTT. Translation gives CASSYSSDRRKLFF.